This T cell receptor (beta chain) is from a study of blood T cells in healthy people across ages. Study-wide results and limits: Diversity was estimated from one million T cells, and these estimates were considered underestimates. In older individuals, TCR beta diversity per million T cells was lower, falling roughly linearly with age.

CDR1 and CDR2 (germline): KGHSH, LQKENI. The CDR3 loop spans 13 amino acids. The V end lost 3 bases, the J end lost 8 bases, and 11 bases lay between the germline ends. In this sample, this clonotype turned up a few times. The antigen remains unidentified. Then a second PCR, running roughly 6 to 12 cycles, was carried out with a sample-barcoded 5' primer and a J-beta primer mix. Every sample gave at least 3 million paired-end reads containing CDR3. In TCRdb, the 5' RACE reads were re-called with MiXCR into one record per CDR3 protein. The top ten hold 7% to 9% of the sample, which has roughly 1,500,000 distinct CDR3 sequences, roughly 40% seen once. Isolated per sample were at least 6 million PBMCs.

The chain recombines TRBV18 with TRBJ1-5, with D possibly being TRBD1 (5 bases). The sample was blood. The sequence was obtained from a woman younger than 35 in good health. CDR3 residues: CASSPSREEPQHF. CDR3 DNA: TGTGCCAGCTCACCCTCCAGGGAGGAGCCCCAGCATTTT.